This T cell receptor beta chain was sequenced during a study of blood T cell repertoires in COVID-19. The overall study: Sites across the United States, Italy and Spain contributed samples from acute and convalescent COVID-19. T cells, B-cell-depleted T cells, or PBMCs provided the cDNA or gDNA that served as material.

The authors' processing: Estimation of nucleated cell counts was performed using reference gene primer amplification. The method was immunoSEQ multiplex PCR; TCRdb's version includes in-frame clones alone and lacks a portion of them. V and J calls and clone size are as listed in that table; D and trimming were resolved from the DNA. The sample consists of over 85,000 clones, 70% to 80% of them appearing once. CDR1 is SGHRS and CDR2 is YFSETQ in the germline V gene. This CDR3 spans 14 amino acids. With 6 bases clipped from V and 9 bases from J, the junction kept 11 bases outside the gene matches. Sequenced sample: peripheral blood. This rearrangement joins TRBV5-1 to TRBJ2-3; 9 bases align to TRBD2. This TCR came from a woman aged 60 to 75 with acute or convalescent COVID-19. CDR3 nucleotide sequence: TGCGCCAGCACCCCACGAGCGGGGGGAGAAACGCAGTATTTT. Its translation: CASTPRAGGETQYF.